This TCR beta chain was found in a study of a mutant IDH1 vaccine in newly diagnosed glioma. The overall study: The patients received vaccinations eight times, in weeks 1, 3, 5, 7, 11, 15, 19 and 23. Vaccine dosing followed radiotherapy by 4-6 weeks, or accompanied temozolomide cycles.

A word on this clone: No antigen is known for it.

Profiled with immunoSEQ multiplex PCR; TCRdb holds only in-frame clones, not every one. The sample has tens of thousands of clones, about 75% seen once. CDR3 length: 14 amino acids. Germline lookup yields CDR1 SGHNT and CDR2 YYREEE (reference sequence). V trimming: 0 bases; J trimming: 5 bases; junction bases outside the gene matches: 5. Time point specified: week 23, last vaccination. Doses of 300 ug of mutant IDH1 20-mer peptide were given with topical imiquimod. The source was PBMCs, collected from a glioma patient whose treatment included an IDH1 peptide vaccine. The TCR originated in a man aged 50 to 60 with glioma. V and J are TRBV5-4 and TRBJ2-7, with 7 bases matching TRBD1. The chain's CDR3 is CASSLGQGVDEQYF. The CDR3 DNA sequence: TGTGCCAGCAGCTTGGGACAGGGTGTCGACGAGCAGTACTTC.